This is a list of T cell receptor beta chains from one sample in a study of technical replicates of blood from a handful of donors. Sequenced by immunoSEQ multiplex PCR; TCRdb stores in-frame clones only, minus some. The sample holds approximately 81,000 clones; approximately 95% are singletons and the top ten take 0.36%. Input material: T cells isolated from PBMCs. The receptors here all came from a human donor in good health. The CDR3 runs from the conserved cysteine through the conserved F or W. The D gene is left open where the match is weak. Some rows have no size entry. The others give once, few or many, or a class for an expanded clone.

CDR3	DNA	D	V	J	size
CASSPVSDTQYF	TGTGCCAGCAGCCCGGTGTCCGATACGCAGTATTTT	NA	TRBV28	TRBJ2-3	NA
CASSSTTTGTEAFF	TGTGCCAGCAGTTCGACCACCACAGGCACTGAAGCTTTCTTT	NA	TRBV6-5	TRBJ1-1	NA
CASRGAGGAYEQYF	TGCGCCAGCAGGGGGGCGGGAGGGGCCTACGAGCAGTACTTC	TRBD2	TRBV5-1	TRBJ2-7	NA
CASSLMADNTEAFF	TGTGCCAGCAGCTTAATGGCCGATAACACTGAAGCTTTCTTT	NA	TRBV7-9	TRBJ1-1	NA
CAWSAGETQYF	TGTGCCTGGAGTGCCGGAGAGACCCAGTACTTC	NA	TRBV30	TRBJ2-5	NA
CASSPRPRGSTPYGYTF	TGTGCCAGCAGCCCCCGCCCCCGGGGTTCTACCCCCTATGGCTACACCTTC	NA	TRBV5-4	TRBJ1-2	NA
CASSFPGHSSYNEQFF	TGTGCCAGTAGTTTCCCGGGACATAGCTCCTACAATGAGCAGTTCTTC	NA	TRBV19	TRBJ2-1	NA
CASSLGVAEYEQYF	TGTGCCAGCAGCTTAGGAGTTGCGGAATACGAGCAGTACTTC	NA	TRBV11-3	TRBJ2-7	NA
CASSYSTGQSSYEQYF	TGTGCCAGCAGTTACTCGACGGGACAAAGCTCCTACGAGCAGTACTTC	NA	TRBV6-5	TRBJ2-7	NA
CASSWDRGNEKLFF	TGTGCCAGCTCGTGGGACAGGGGCAATGAAAAACTGTTTTTT	TRBD1	TRBV18	TRBJ1-4	NA
CASSLALEVTGELFF	TGTGCCAGCAGCTTGGCTTTGGAGGTAACCGGGGAGCTGTTTTTT	NA	TRBV11-2	TRBJ2-2	NA
CAISEFGQGGNQPQHF	TGTGCCATCAGTGAATTTGGACAGGGAGGCAATCAGCCCCAGCATTTT	TRBD1	TRBV10-3	TRBJ1-5	NA
CASSQAMSGEQYF	TGTGCCAGCAGCCAGGCTATGTCTGGGGAGCAGTACTTC	NA	TRBV6-5	TRBJ2-7	NA
CATSFNYNYEQYF	TGTGCCACCAGCTTCAACTATAACTACGAGCAGTACTTC	NA	TRBV15	TRBJ2-7	few
CAISAGERGEKLFF	TGTGCCATCAGTGCAGGGGAGAGGGGAGAAAAACTGTTTTTT	NA	TRBV10-3	TRBJ1-4	NA
CASSQGGTGGLRNTEAFF	TGCGCCAGCAGCCAAGGTGGGACAGGGGGCTTAAGAAATACTGAAGCTTTCTTT	TRBD1	TRBV4-3	TRBJ1-1	NA
CASSLSSGQGAFYGYTF	TGTGCCAGCAGTTTATCCTCGGGACAGGGGGCCTTCTATGGCTACACCTTC	TRBD1	TRBV28	TRBJ1-2	NA
CASSLSKTGGTEAFF	TGTGCCAGCAGCTTAAGTAAAACGGGGGGAACTGAAGCTTTCTTT	NA	TRBV7-9	TRBJ1-1	NA
CASSNRVQGEAFF	TGTGCCAGCAGCAACCGGGTTCAGGGGGAAGCTTTCTTT	NA	TRBV11-2	TRBJ1-1	NA
CASSLVGSARETQYF	TGCGCCAGCAGCTTGGTTGGAAGCGCTCGTGAGACCCAGTACTTC	NA	TRBV5-1	TRBJ2-5	NA
CASSGTGFYEQYF	TGTGCCAGTTCCGGGACAGGGTTCTACGAGCAGTACTTC	TRBD1	TRBV19	TRBJ2-7	NA
CASSVRPGGTDTQYF	TGTGCCAGCAGTGTCAGGCCGGGGGGGACAGATACGCAGTATTTT	TRBD2	TRBV27	TRBJ2-3	NA
CASSDSYEQYF	TGCGCCAGCAGCGACAGTTACGAGCAGTACTTC	NA	TRBV5-1	TRBJ2-7	NA
CASSSTSGRSYEQYF	TGTGCCAGCAGTTCGACTAGCGGGAGATCTTACGAGCAGTACTTC	TRBD2	TRBV11-2	TRBJ2-7	NA
CASSDGGGFYEQYF	TGTGCCAGCAGTGATGGCGGAGGTTTCTACGAGCAGTACTTC	NA	TRBV6-1	TRBJ2-7	NA
CASRPTGDTYEQYF	TGTGCCAGCAGACCGACAGGTGACACCTACGAGCAGTACTTC	NA	TRBV6-1	TRBJ2-7	NA
CASSSSLTGELFF	TGTGCCAGCAGTTCTTCTCTTACCGGGGAGCTGTTTTTT	NA	TRBV28	TRBJ2-2	NA
CASSFRVYDGNTIYF	TGTGCCAGCAGCTTCAGGGTCTACGATGGAAACACCATATATTTT	NA	TRBV7-9	TRBJ1-3	NA
CASISSGRSNEQFF	TGTGCCAGCATCTCTAGCGGGAGGTCCAATGAGCAGTTCTTC	TRBD2	TRBV27	TRBJ2-1	NA
CASSEGLAAGYEQYF	TGCGCCAGCAGTGAGGGACTAGCGGCAGGGTACGAGCAGTACTTC	TRBD2	TRBV10-1	TRBJ2-7	NA
CASSQPTGRETQYF	TGTGCCAGCAGCCAGCCGACGGGAAGGGAGACCCAGTACTTC	NA	TRBV4-2	TRBJ2-5	few
CASSPAGNTEAFF	TGTGCCAGCAGCCCCGCGGGGAACACTGAAGCTTTCTTT	NA	TRBV9	TRBJ1-1	NA
CSVGRGSNQPQHF	TGCAGCGTTGGTCGAGGGAGCAATCAGCCCCAGCATTTT	NA	TRBV29-1	TRBJ1-5	NA
CASYPDTQYF	TGTGCCAGCTATCCAGATACGCAGTATTTT	NA	TRBV7-9	TRBJ2-3	NA
CASSSGGTSYEQYF	TGTGCCAGTAGTTCTGGCGGGACCTCCTACGAGCAGTACTTC	NA	TRBV19	TRBJ2-7	NA
CASSESSLRLDAFF	TGTGCCAGCAGTGAATCCAGCCTGCGGTTGGATGCTTTCTTT	NA	TRBV6-1	TRBJ1-1	NA
CASSHTGADQPQHF	TGTGCCAGCAGCCATACAGGGGCTGATCAGCCCCAGCATTTT	TRBD1	TRBV7-9	TRBJ1-5	NA
CATRWGMNTEAFF	TGTGCCACCCGCTGGGGCATGAACACTGAAGCTTTCTTT	NA	TRBV28	TRBJ1-1	NA
CASSSPGLAGNNEQFF	TGTGCCAGTAGCTCTCCGGGACTAGCGGGAAACAATGAGCAGTTCTTC	TRBD2	TRBV19	TRBJ2-1	NA
CATSRALTGSGEQYF	TGTGCCACCAGCAGAGCTCTGACAGGATCCGGCGAGCAGTACTTC	NA	TRBV15	TRBJ2-7	once